Ten or more counts support the clone carrying this TCR beta chain. Its antigen is unidentified. This record comes from a study of siplizumab effects on memory and regulatory T cells. Across the study: Mixed lymphocyte reactions were paired, with siplizumab at approximately 0.99 ug/mL or without drug. Overall study results and limits: The naive T cell population seemed more diverse than memory cells and seemed a major contributor to the alloresponse.

CDR3 length: 11 residues. Trimming pared 5 bases from V and 7 bases from J, leaving 6 bases between. The germline V gene encodes CDR1 PRHDT and CDR2 FYEKMQ (reference sequence). Each sample contributed around 10^5 TCR templates to the assay. Clones were read by immunoSEQ multiplex PCR, and TCRdb kept only the in-frame ones, dropping some. The data show about 15,000 clones, approximately 45% seen once. The mixed lymphocyte reaction cells were cocultured at 37°C for approximately 6 days. This clonotype originated in a human donor in good health; the cells came from an allogeneic mixed lymphocyte reaction. Some clones in this sample may be carry-over from other donors' samples. The sample was CFSE-low (dividing) CD4+ T cells sorted from an allogeneic mixed lymphocyte reaction. The chain has TRBV13 and TRBJ2-1; no clear D gene. The CDR3: CASSGRNEQFF. The CDR3, as DNA: TGTGCCAGCAGCGGTAGGAATGAGCAGTTCTTC.